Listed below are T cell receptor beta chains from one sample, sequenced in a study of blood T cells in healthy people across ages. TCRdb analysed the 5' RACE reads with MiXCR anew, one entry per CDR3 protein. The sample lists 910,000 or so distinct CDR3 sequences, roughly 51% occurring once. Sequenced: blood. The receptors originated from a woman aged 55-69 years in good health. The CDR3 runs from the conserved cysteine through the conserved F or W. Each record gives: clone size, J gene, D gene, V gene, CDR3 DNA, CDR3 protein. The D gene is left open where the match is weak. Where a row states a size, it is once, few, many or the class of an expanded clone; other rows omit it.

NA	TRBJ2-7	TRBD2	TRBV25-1	TGTGCCACCAGGACTAGCGTATCCTACGAGCAGTACTTC	CATRTSVSYEQYF
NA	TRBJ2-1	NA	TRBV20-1	TGCAGTGCTAGTTGGCGTTGGCAGTTCTTC	CSASWRWQFF
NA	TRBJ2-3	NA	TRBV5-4	TGTGCCAGCAGCTTGGCGGGCACCCTTAGCACAGATACGCAGTATTTT	CASSLAGTLSTDTQYF
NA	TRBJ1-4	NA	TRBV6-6	TGTGCCAGCAGTCCTCCGAAGAGGACAAGTAATGAAAAACTGTTTTTT	CASSPPKRTSNEKLFF
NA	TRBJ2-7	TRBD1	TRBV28	TGTGCCAGCAGTTTAACAGACAGGGAAGAAACCTACGAGCAGTACTTC	CASSLTDREETYEQYF
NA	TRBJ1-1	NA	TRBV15	TGTGCCACCAGCAGAGACAGGGGAAGCGCTGAAGCTTTCTTT	CATSRDRGSAEAFF
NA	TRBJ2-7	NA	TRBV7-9	TGTGCCAGCAGCCTACCCGGGACGGCTACGGGGCAGTACTTC	CASSLPGTATGQYF
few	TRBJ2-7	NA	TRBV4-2	TGTGCCAGCAGCCACCCCCCGGCCTACGAGCAGTACTTC	CASSHPPAYEQYF
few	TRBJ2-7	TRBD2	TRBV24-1	TGTGCCACCAGTGACGTGACTAGCGGGAGAGGCGAGCAGTACTTC	CATSDVTSGRGEQYF
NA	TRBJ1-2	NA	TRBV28	TGTGCCAGCAGTTTATCGAGGCGGGATAGGGGCTATGGCTACACCTTC	CASSLSRRDRGYGYTF
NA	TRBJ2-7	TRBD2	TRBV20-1	TGCAGTGCTACCCCCGGAGTAGCGGGAGGGCGGCAGTACTTC	CSATPGVAGGRQYF
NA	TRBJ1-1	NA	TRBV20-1	TGCAGTGCTAGAGATGCAAGGGTAGGGACTGAAGCTTTCTTT	CSARDARVGTEAFF
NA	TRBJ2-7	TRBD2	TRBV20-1	TGCAGTGCTAGTGTTCCAGCGGGGAGCTACGAGCAGTACTTC	CSASVPAGSYEQYF
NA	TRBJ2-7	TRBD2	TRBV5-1	TGCGCCAGCACCCACCGGACTAGCGGGACCTACGAGCAGTACTTC	CASTHRTSGTYEQYF
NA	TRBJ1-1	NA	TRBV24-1	TGTGCCACCAGTGACGCCCTGAACACTGAAGCTTTCTTT	CATSDALNTEAFF
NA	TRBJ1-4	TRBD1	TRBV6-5	TGTGCCAGCAGTTACTTAAAGGGGGCAGGAGAAAAACTGTTTTTT	CASSYLKGAGEKLFF
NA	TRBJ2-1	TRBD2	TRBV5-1	TGCGCCAGCAGCTTGGTCCCTAGCGGTACTCCTACCGAGCAGTTCTTC	CASSLVPSGTPTEQFF
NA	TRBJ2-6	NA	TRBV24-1	TGTGCCACCAGTGCCTGGGGCAGGGACGCTGGGGCCAACGTCCTGACTTTC	CATSAWGRDAGANVLTF
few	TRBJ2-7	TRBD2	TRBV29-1	TGCAGCGTTGAACGACTAGCCGTGGGCTACGAGCAGTACTTC	CSVERLAVGYEQYF
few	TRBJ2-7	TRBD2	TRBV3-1	TGTGCCAGCAGCCAAACTAGCGGGAGGGCCCGCTACGAGCAGTACTTC	CASSQTSGRARYEQYF
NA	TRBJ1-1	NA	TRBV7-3	TGTGCCAGCATGCGGGAGCCGAACACTGAAGCTTTCTTT	CASMREPNTEAFF
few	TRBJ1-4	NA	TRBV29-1	TGCAGCGTTGAAGATCCTTTTGCGGGGGAAAAACTGTTTTTT	CSVEDPFAGEKLFF
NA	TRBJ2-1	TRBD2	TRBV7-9	TGTGCCAGCAGCATTGGACTAGCGGGAGTGTATGAGCAGTTCTTC	CASSIGLAGVYEQFF
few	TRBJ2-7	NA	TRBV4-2	TGTGCCAGCAGCCAAGATACGGCAAGGGCGGACTACGAGCAGTACTTC	CASSQDTARADYEQYF
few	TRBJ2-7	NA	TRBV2	TGTGCCAGCAGTGGCGGGTTTGGGTACGAGCAGTACTTC	CASSGGFGYEQYF
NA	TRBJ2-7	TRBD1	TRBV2	TGTGCCAGCGGGGACAGGGCCTATACCTACGAGCAGTACTTC	CASGDRAYTYEQYF
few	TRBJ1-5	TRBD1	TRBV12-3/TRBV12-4	TGTACCAGCAACACAGGGGTTCAGCCCCAGCATTTT	CTSNTGVQPQHF
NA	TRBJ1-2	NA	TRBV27	TGTGCCAGCTCCCACGGGGGGGAATATGGCTACACCTTC	CASSHGGEYGYTF
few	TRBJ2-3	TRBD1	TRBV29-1	TGCAGCACAACCGGGACAGGGCTGGAGGATACGCAGTATTTT	CSTTGTGLEDTQYF
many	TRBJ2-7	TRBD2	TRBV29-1	TGCAGCGTTACAAGCGGGGAGAGGGAGCAGTACTTC	CSVTSGEREQYF
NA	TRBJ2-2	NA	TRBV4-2	TGTGCCAGCAGCCAAGAAAACCTAGCGTCAAACACCGGGGAGCTGTTTTTT	CASSQENLASNTGELFF
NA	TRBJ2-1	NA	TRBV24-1	TGTGCCACCAGTGTCCCTCCTGGGGGCCTAACAGGCCCAAATGAGCAGTTCTTC	CATSVPPGGLTGPNEQFF